This TCR beta chain was sequenced for a study of identical twins. In germline, CDR1 is SEHNR, CDR2 FQNEAQ (reference sequence). This CDR3 has 12 residues. Regarding this clonotype: The junction departs from germline at one end; a sequencing error may be responsible.

MiXCR, run by TCRdb on the 5' RACE reads, gives a single entry per CDR3 protein. The sample records 400,000 to 650,000 distinct CDR3 sequences, roughly a fifth being singletons. These same records also appear under a second study, on T cells expressing NK-cell markers.

The sequence came from a young woman in good health. The sample consisted of CD4+ T cells sorted from blood. This chain connects TRBV7-9 to TRBJ2-1; D not resolved. The CDR3 here is CASSASEVPGPF. DNA for the CDR3: TGTGCCAGCAGTGCCTCAGAGGTTCCCGGACCCTTC.